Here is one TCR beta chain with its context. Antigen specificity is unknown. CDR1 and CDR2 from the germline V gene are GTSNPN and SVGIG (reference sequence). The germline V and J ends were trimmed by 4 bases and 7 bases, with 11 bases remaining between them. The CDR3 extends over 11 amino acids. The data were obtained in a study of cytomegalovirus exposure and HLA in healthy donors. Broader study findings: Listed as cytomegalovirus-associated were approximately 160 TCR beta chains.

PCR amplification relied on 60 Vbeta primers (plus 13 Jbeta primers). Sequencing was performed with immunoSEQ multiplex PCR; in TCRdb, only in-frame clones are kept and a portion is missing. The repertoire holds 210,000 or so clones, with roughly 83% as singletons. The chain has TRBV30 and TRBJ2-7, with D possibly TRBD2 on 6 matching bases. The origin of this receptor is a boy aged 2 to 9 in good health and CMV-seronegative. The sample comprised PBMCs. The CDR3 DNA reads TGTGCCTGGAATCGGGGGAGGGAGCAGTACTTC. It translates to CAWNRGREQYF.